Sequencing of this TCR beta chain was carried out in a study of T cells in Graves' hyperthyroidism and ophthalmopathy. The CDR3 regions of TCR beta were amplified from RNA transcripts. A set of HTBI primers served as the primers for a first-round RT-PCR of the TCR CDR3. TCRdb called the multiplex PCR reads again in MiXCR, with one record for every CDR3 protein. The profile shows fewer than 600,000 distinct CDR3 sequences, less than 15% of them singletons. Germline assignment: CDR1 SGHRS and CDR2 YFSETQ. The CDR3 loop spans 14 amino acids. V lost 5 bases and J 2 bases, leaving 12 bases between the germline ends. A lack of ophthalmopathy progression within 18 months defined stable Graves' hyperthyroidism. The study based diagnoses on clinical symptoms, serum thyroxine and TRAb, thyroid ultrasound and orbital computed tomography.

The sequence was obtained from a woman aged 40-49 years with Graves' hyperthyroidism. The rearrangement links TRBV5-1 to TRBJ2-3; D is perhaps TRBD1 (5 bases). Sequencing was carried out using blood. CDR3 sequence reads: CASSPTDPTDTQYF. CDR3 coding DNA: TGCGCCAGCAGTCCGACAGACCCCACAGATACGCAGTATTTT.